These 20 T cell receptor beta chains share one sample of origin, sequenced in a study of OX40 agonist ivuxolimab in advanced cancers. Repertoires were generated with immunoSEQ multiplex PCR, while TCRdb's copy carries only in-frame clones and drops some. The data hold 34,000 or so clones, with 80% to 90% observed a single time. Sequencing was performed on CD4+ or CD8+ T cells sorted from blood, taken in a trial of the OX40 agonist ivuxolimab. Receptors originate from an adult with an advanced solid tumor such as melanoma, head and neck, liver or kidney cancer.

In its sample, this clone was seen a few times. The rearrangement joins TRBV11-1 to TRBJ2-7, with D perhaps matching TRBD2 (6 bases). V was shortened by 1 base and J by 0 bases, with 16 bases between the two germline ends. The CDR3 has 17 amino acids. CDR1 and CDR2 from the germline V gene are SGHAT and FQDESV (reference sequence). This CDR3 reads CASSLGSTQGLSYEQYF. The DNA for the CDR3 is TGTGCCAGCAGCTTAGGTTCGACGCAGGGACTCTCCTACGAGCAGTACTTC.

This sequence joins TRBV6-1 and TRBJ1-6, with D uncertain. Germline V gene lookup returns CDR1 MNHNS and CDR2 SASEGT. This CDR3 comprises 12 residues. V was shortened by 3 bases and J by 7 bases, with 4 bases between the two germline ends. The CDR3 sequence is CASSEQNSPLHF. The CDR3 region has the DNA TGTGCCAGCAGTGAGCAGAATTCACCCCTCCACTTT.

This chain uses TRBV21-1 with TRBJ1-2; the D segment call TRBD1 is taken from the table without a DNA check. TRBV21-1 is listed as a pseudogene. The CDR3 loop spans 12 amino acids. The CDR3 sequence: CASSSRQDGYTF. The CDR3 region has the DNA TGTGCCAGCAGCTCGCGACAGGATGGCTACACCTTC.

CDR3 in DNA: TGCGCCAGCAGTGAGTCGAGGCAGGGAGGCAATCAGCCCCAGCATTTT. Translation: CASSESRQGGNQPQHF. V and J are TRBV10-2 and TRBJ1-5, with D maybe TRBD1 (5 bases). The ends were cut back, 0 bases at V and 2 bases at J, with 11 bases in the middle. Per the germline V gene, CDR1 is WSHSY and CDR2 is SAAADI. CDR3 length equals 16 residues.

V is TRBV7-2 and J is TRBJ2-3; D call uncertain. V gave up 5 bases and J gave up 6 bases, with 12 bases separating them. Looked up from germline, CDR1 is SGHTA and CDR2 is FQGNSA. The CDR3 is made up of 13 amino acids. CDR3 in DNA: TGTGCCAGCAGCATCTCTATCTCCGATACGCAGTATTTT. Translated: CASSISISDTQYF.

The chain employs TRBV10-3 and TRBJ2-7; 11 nucleotides line up with TRBD2. V lost 9 bases, J lost 5 bases, and 9 bases stayed unmatched. The CDR3 is 14 residues long. Germline V gene lookup returns CDR1 ENHRY and CDR2 SYGVKD. The CDR3 nucleotides are TGTGCCATGGGAAATAGCGGGGGGGTCGACGAGCAGTACTTC. Translating it yields CAMGNSGGVDEQYF.

Only a few counts were recorded for this clone. CDR3 region: CASSLAWETQYF. CDR3 DNA sequence: TGTGCCAGCAGCTTGGCGTGGGAGACCCAGTACTTC. The J gene is TRBJ2-5, the V gene TRBV11-2; D not resolved. V lost 3 bases and J lost 5, with 7 bases in between. The CDR3 runs to 12 residues. CDR1 is SGHAT, CDR2 FQNNGV, per germline.

The chain carries TRBV7-3 and TRBJ2-3; D remains ambiguous. The CDR3 length is 13 residues. V lost 5 bases and J 7 bases, leaving 13 bases between the germline ends. Germline CDR1 is SGHTA and CDR2 is FQGTGA. This CDR3 reads CASSPMGLNTQYF. The CDR3 region has the DNA TGTGCCAGCAGCCCCATGGGGTTAAATACGCAGTATTTT.

The chain has TRBV11-1 and TRBJ1-1, with 12 bases aligning to TRBD1. Germline CDR1 and CDR2: SGHAT and FQDESV (reference sequence). The CDR3 totals 18 residues. V was pared by 4 bases and J by 4 bases, with 13 bases of the junction left unmatched. CDR3 in DNA: TGTGCCAGCAGCTGGGTCCGGGACAGGGGGCTTGTTGGCACTGAAGCTTTCTTT. Its translation: CASSWVRDRGLVGTEAFF. Complete variable domain (other parts from reference TRBV11-1 and TRBJ1-1): EAEVAQSPRYKITEKSQAVAFWCDPISGHATLYWYRQILGQGPELLVQFQDESVVDDSQLPKDRFSAERLKGVDSTLKIQPAELGDSAMYLCASSWVRDRGLVGTEAFFGQGTRLTVV.

A few counts support this clone. The chain is built from TRBV7-2 and TRBJ2-7; TRBD1 matches 8 bases. V shed 0 bases and J 6 bases; nucleotides not matched to a gene: 7. The CDR3 runs to 15 residues. The germline gives CDR1 SGHTA, CDR2 FQGNSA. CDR3 nucleotide sequence: TGTGCCAGCAGCTTAGCGGCAGGGGGCGCTTCCGAGCAGTACTTC. This translates into CASSLAAGGASEQYF.

The chain carries TRBV5-4 and TRBJ2-5; 8 nucleotides agree with TRBD1. The end of the DNA aligns better with TRBJ2-7, so the J call may be wrong. The CDR3 extends over 14 amino acids. CDR1 and CDR2 (germline): SGHNT, YYREEE (reference sequence). DNA for the CDR3: TGTGCCAGCAGGGTCGACAGGGGCATTGGCGAGCAGTACTTC. The encoded protein is CASRVDRGIGEQYF.

Here the CDR3 reads CASSLPGAGNTEAFF. The CDR3 nucleotides are TGTGCCAGCAGTTTGCCAGGGGCGGGGAACACTGAAGCTTTCTTT. The chain links TRBV28 to TRBJ1-1, with D tentatively TRBD1 (6 bases). CDR3 length: 15 amino acids. The germline V gene has CDR1 MDHEN and CDR2 SYDVKM. Trimming cost V 3 bases and J 1 base, with 12 bases left between them.

The genes are TRBV27 and TRBJ1-6; perhaps TRBD1 as D (6 bases). V shed 7 bases and J shed 2 bases, with 27 bases lying between them. Germline V gene data show CDR1 as MNHEY and CDR2 as SMNVEV (reference sequence). This CDR3 is 20 amino acids long. The CDR3 is CASTPIYATGSSTYNSPLHF. CDR3 coding DNA: TGTGCCAGCACCCCAATTTACGCGACAGGTTCTTCTACCTATAATTCACCCCTCCACTTT.

The rearrangement joins TRBV5-1 to TRBJ2-7; 9 nucleotides match TRBD1. With 3 bases clipped from V and 4 bases from J, the junction kept 5 bases outside the gene matches. CDR1 and CDR2 from the germline V gene are SGHRS and YFSETQ. The CDR3 runs 14 residues. This chain's CDR3 is CASSSGTGFYEQYF. The CDR3 DNA is TGCGCCAGCAGCTCAGGGACAGGGTTTTACGAGCAGTACTTC.

CDR3 bases: TGTGCCTCCCGGGGCTCTGGGGGCCACAATGAGCAGTTCTTC. Translating gives CASRGSGGHNEQFF. The rearrangement links TRBV28 to TRBJ2-1; a possible D gene is TRBD1 (6 bases). Germline V gene data show CDR1 as MDHEN and CDR2 as SYDVKM. The CDR3 is made up of 14 amino acids. Trimming removed 11 bases at V and 5 bases at J, with 19 bases between.

The genes are TRBV28 and TRBJ2-1, with D perhaps TRBD1 or TRBD2 (5 bases each). This CDR3 has 14 residues. Germline loops: CDR1 MDHEN, CDR2 SYDVKM. V lost 8 bases, J lost 4 bases, and 15 bases lay in between. CDR3 protein: CASARGALYNEQFF. The CDR3 DNA follows: TGTGCCAGCGCCCGAGGGGCTTTGTACAATGAGCAGTTCTTC.

This clone was detected a few times. V gene TRBV9 combines with J gene TRBJ2-1; TRBD1 matches 9 bases. Germline CDR1 reads SGDLS; CDR2 reads YYNGEE. The V and J ends lost 3 bases and 5 bases, in that order; junction bases with no gene match: 6. The length of the CDR3 is 15 residues. CDR3: CASSAGGQGHNEQFF. CDR3 bases: TGTGCCAGCAGCGCCGGGGGACAGGGCCACAATGAGCAGTTCTTC.

This clone has a single count. This chain connects TRBV28 to TRBJ2-3, with 7 bases matching TRBD2. Germline lookup yields CDR1 MDHEN and CDR2 SYDVKM. There are 14 residues in the CDR3. Losses at the gene ends were 6 bases for V and 9 bases for J; bases not matched to a gene: 12. The CDR3 is CASSPNPLAATQYF. The CDR3 DNA follows: TGTGCCAGCAGCCCTAACCCTCTAGCGGCGACGCAGTATTTT.

The chain recombines TRBV6-1 with TRBJ2-1; D is uncertain. Trimming took off 7 bases at V and 3 bases at J, with 4 bases between the two ends. This CDR3 spans 11 amino acids. Germline CDR1 and CDR2: MNHNS and SASEGT. The CDR3 DNA is TGTGCCAGCACGGACTACAATGAGCAGTTCTTC. Its translation is CASTDYNEQFF.

V usage is TRBV9 and J usage is TRBJ2-3; D ambiguous. CDR3 length: 16 amino acids. V shed 4 bases and J shed 2 bases, with 17 bases lying between them. CDR1 is SGDLS, CDR2 YYNGEE, per germline. The chain's CDR3 is CASSPRTPENTDTQYF. DNA of the CDR3: TGTGCCAGCAGCCCCCGGACCCCAGAAAACACAGATACGCAGTATTTT.